In this sample, the clone carrying this TCR beta chain turned up many times. What it binds is not known. This sample is part of a study of metastatic and nonmetastatic thyroid tumors. Study context: It was across blood and tumor or nodule tissue from malignant and benign thyroid patients that repertoires were compared.

Whole-study results and caveats: A significant increase in TCR beta diversity was reportedly seen in malignant thyroid tumors relative to benign nodules, in blood and tumor.

Every patient underwent thyroid surgery untreated. Germline CDR1 and CDR2: SGHNT and YENEEA. V lost 1 base to trimming and J lost 7 bases; unmatched junction nucleotides: 8. This CDR3 has 18 residues. TCRdb ran MiXCR on the PCR reads. The profile shows almost 70,000 clones, more than 13% of them singletons. The sample comprised blood. This sequence was found in a male donor with papillary thyroid cancer or a benign thyroid nodule (not recorded which). Some clones in this sample may be carry-over from other donors' samples. This chain links TRBV11-3 with TRBJ2-2; 14 nucleotides match TRBD2. In DNA form, the CDR3 reads TGTGCCAGCAGCTTAGGGGGACTAGCGGGAGTTCCGGACGGGGAGCTGTTTTTT. This translates into CASSLGGLAGVPDGELFF.